This paragraph reports one TCR beta chain. Its antigen is unidentified. Sequencing was performed with immunoSEQ multiplex PCR; in TCRdb, only in-frame clones are kept and a portion is missing. The profile shows 410,000 or so clones, 92% of them singletons. The data derive from a study of Ad26.COV2.S vaccination and SARS-CoV-2 variants. On the study more broadly: Administration of Ad26.COV2.S was intramuscular, either once or twice 56 days apart. Study outcomes and limitations: Following vaccination, spike-specific CD8+ and CD4+ T cell responses reportedly exhibited substantial breadth.

This CDR3 comprises 15 residues. V lost 1 base to trimming and J lost 1 base, with 11 bases between them. The germline CDR1 and CDR2 sequences are MDHEN and SYDVKM. Treatment here: 15 to 20 received Ad26.COV2.S at low or high dose, single or two shots; 5 received placebo; per-sample allocation not given. Samples were taken on day 63 after the first vaccine or placebo injection. Here the sequenced sample was peripheral blood, taken in a trial of Ad26.COV2.S vaccine versus placebo. The genes are TRBV28 and TRBJ2-7, with D possibly called TRBD1 or TRBD2 (7 bases each). The receptor comes from a person aged 18-65 years who received the Ad26.COV2.S COVID-19 vaccine or a placebo. The DNA of the CDR3 is TGTGCCAGCAGTTTATTCAGGGGGGGGTCCTACGAGCAGTACTTC. Translated: CASSLFRGGSYEQYF.